The 5 T cell receptor beta chains presented below share a single source sample, sequenced in a study of brain metastases from non-small cell lung cancer. The assay was immunoSEQ multiplex PCR, and TCRdb's table has in-frame clones only and misses some. Here the sample spans 4,900 or so clones, over 60% being singletons. The source material was primary lung tumor tissue. The receptors derive from a donor aged 40 or older with non-small cell lung cancer.

Details on this clone: This may be a read error, as it is one base from a much larger clone. Additional DNA sequences in this sample encode the identical CDR3. The rearrangement joins TRBV1 to TRBJ1-5. TRBV1 is reported as a pseudogene. The CDR3 is made up of 16 amino acids. The CDR3 reads CTSSPAGGGGNQPQHF. The CDR3 nucleotides read TGCACCAGCAGCCCCGCGGGCGGAGGAGGCAATCAGCCCCAGCATTTT.

The chain has TRBV2 and TRBJ1-2; no firm D call. The CDR3 spans 14 residues. V was pared by 3 bases and J by 4 bases, with 12 bases between. Germline V gene sequence: CDR1 SNHLY, CDR2 FYNNEI. The CDR3 is CASSEGSSLYGYTF. The CDR3 DNA is TGTGCCAGCAGTGAGGGGTCTTCCCTCTATGGCTACACCTTC.

This rearrangement joins TRBV12-3 or TRBV12-4 to TRBJ1-1; D remains ambiguous. There are 13 residues in the CDR3. Trimming cost V 6 bases and J 5 bases, with 13 bases left between them. CDR3 region: CASSRKRETEAFF. As DNA, the CDR3 is TGTGCCAGCAGCCGGAAAAGGGAAACTGAAGCTTTCTTT.

The chain carries TRBV15 and TRBJ1-4; TRBD1 might be the D (6 bases). The CDR3 totals 15 residues. CDR1 and CDR2 from the germline V gene are LNHNV and YYDKDF (reference sequence). V shed 0 bases and J shed 6 bases, with 11 bases lying between them. Written as DNA, the CDR3 is TGTGCCACCAGCAGAGATACAGGGTGGGATGAAAAACTGTTTTTT. This translates into CATSRDTGWDEKLFF.

The gene calls are TRBV23-1 and TRBJ2-3, with TRBD1 identical over 8 bases. TRBV23-1 is known as an ORF, though its function is uncertain. The CDR3 is 15 residues long. The trim removed 2 bases at V and 4 bases at J, leaving 5 bases unmatched. CDR3 coding DNA: TGCGCCAGCAGTCAAAGTTCGACAGGGGCAGATACGCAGTATTTT. This translates into CASSQSSTGADTQYF.